This T cell receptor beta chain appears in the sequencing data of a study of technical replicates of blood from four donors. Profiled with immunoSEQ multiplex PCR; TCRdb holds only in-frame clones, not every one. The repertoire holds approximately 81,000 clones, with roughly four fifths as singletons. Trimming stripped 3 bases from V and 9 bases from J, with 8 bases between. This CDR3 has 11 amino acids. Germline CDR1 and CDR2: MNHEY and SVGAGI. The origin of this receptor is a human donor in good health. Some clones in this sample may be carry-over from other donors' samples. The sequencing input was PBMCs. The chain joins TRBV6-5 to TRBJ1-1; D gene ambiguous. CDR3 sequence reads: CASSYELKAFF. CDR3 sequence (DNA): TGTGCCAGCAGTTATGAGCTGAAAGCTTTCTTT.